Below are 12 T cell receptor beta chains sequenced from a single sample in a study of OX40 agonist ivuxolimab in advanced cancers. Libraries were prepared by immunoSEQ multiplex PCR; TCRdb keeps only in-frame clonotypes and omits some of them. This sample has approximately 50,000 clones; roughly 85% occur once, and the top ten carry about 0.66%. The material sequenced was CD4+ or CD8+ T cells sorted from blood, taken in a trial of the OX40 agonist ivuxolimab. The receptors stem from an adult with an advanced solid tumor such as melanoma, head and neck, liver or kidney cancer.

The chain employs TRBV2 and TRBJ1-2, with TRBD1 matching over 9 bases. This CDR3 is 15 amino acids long. Germline V gives CDR1 SNHLY, CDR2 FYNNEI. J was trimmed by 4 bases and V by 5 bases; bases with no gene match: 8. CDR3 sequence: CASSKGTGFFYGYTF. CDR3 in DNA: TGTGCCAGCAGTAAAGGGACAGGGTTCTTCTATGGCTACACCTTC.

The chain carries TRBV5-8 and TRBJ2-5; no reliable D call. Per the germline V gene, CDR1 is SGHTS and CDR2 is YDEGEE. Between the trimmed V and J ends, which lost 5 bases and 3 bases, there was a span of 11 bases. The CDR3 length is 13 residues. CDR3 protein: CASSPGVEETQYF. CDR3 nucleotides: TGTGCCAGCAGTCCAGGTGTCGAAGAGACCCAGTACTTC.

This clone was seen once. A junction end diverges from the germline sequence, so it may reflect a read error. V and J are TRBV7-2 and TRBJ2-7; TRBD2 might be the D (7 bases). This CDR3 comprises 13 residues. Germline CDR1 SGHTA, CDR2 FQGNSA. The CDR3 region has the DNA TGTGCCAGCAGCTTAGAAGGGGGGGCTAGCCGGAACTTC. Protein product: CASSLEGGASRNF.

The genes are TRBV6-5 and TRBJ2-1, with 10 bases that match TRBD2. Germline lookup yields CDR1 MNHEY and CDR2 SVGAGI. V was pared by 6 bases and J by 4 bases, with 6 bases of the junction left unmatched. This CDR3 is 15 amino acids long. The CDR3 region is CASSPASGSYNEQFF. DNA for the CDR3: TGTGCCAGCAGCCCCGCTAGCGGGAGTTACAATGAGCAGTTCTTC.

The rearrangement uses TRBV5-1 and TRBJ2-7; no clear D. The germline gives CDR1 SGHRS, CDR2 YFSETQ. CDR3 length: 13 residues. V lost 0 bases and J lost 1, with 5 bases in between. The CDR3 loop is CASSLGRSYEQYF. The DNA of the CDR3 is TGCGCCAGCAGCTTGGGCAGATCCTACGAGCAGTACTTC.

The rearrangement uses TRBV5-6 and TRBJ1-5; a possible D gene is TRBD1 (5 bases). Trimming stripped 6 bases from V and 4 bases from J, with 17 bases between. Germline V lookup: CDR1 SGHDT, CDR2 YYEEEE. CDR3 length equals 15 residues. The CDR3 is CASIPTGRTNQPQHF. The CDR3 region has the DNA TGTGCCAGCATCCCCACGGGACGGACGAATCAGCCCCAGCATTTT.

This chain uses TRBV2 with TRBJ2-5; 7 bases match TRBD2. Trimming took 8 bases from V and 1 from J; bases not matched to a gene: 7. The CDR3 runs 14 residues. Germline loops: CDR1 SNHLY, CDR2 FYNNEI. CDR3 loop: CASGRDGPQETQYF. For the CDR3, the DNA is TGTGCCAGCGGGAGGGACGGACCCCAAGAGACCCAGTACTTC. Variable domain in full (rest from reference TRBV2 and TRBJ2-5): EPEVTQTPSHQVTQMGQEVILRCVPISNHLYFYWYRQILGQKVEFLVSFYNNEISEKSEIFDDQFSVERPDGSNFTLKIRSTKLEDSAMYFCASGRDGPQETQYFGPGTRLLVL.

The chain is built from TRBV5-1 and TRBJ2-5; a possible D gene is TRBD1 (6 bases). There are 17 residues in the CDR3. The V gene's germline CDR1 is SGHRS and CDR2 YFSETQ. Trimming shortened V by 4 bases and J by 0 bases, and 19 bases separated the two germline ends. The chain's CDR3 is CASSTGTPNKYQETQYF. CDR3 nucleotide sequence: TGCGCCAGCAGCACCGGGACACCAAATAAGTACCAAGAGACCCAGTACTTC.

V gene TRBV11-2 combines with J gene TRBJ2-7; perhaps TRBD2 as D (6 bases). The V end was cut by 0 bases, the J end by 3 bases, with 18 bases between. Germline V gene data show CDR1 as SGHAT and CDR2 as FQNNGV. The CDR3 covers 17 residues. The CDR3 bases are TGTGCCAGCAGCTTAGATCTCCCGGGACTCTTACACTACGAGCAGTACTTC. Its translation: CASSLDLPGLLHYEQYF.

The rearrangement uses TRBV6-6 and TRBJ2-5; 8 nucleotides line up with TRBD1. Germline CDR1 and CDR2: MNHNY and SVGAGI (reference sequence). The CDR3 contains 13 residues. The DNA for the CDR3 is TGTGCGACCAAGGACAGGGTCACTGAGACCCAGTACTTC. Protein: CATKDRVTETQYF.

The genes are TRBV2 and TRBJ2-3; D is perhaps TRBD2 (6 bases). V lost 5 bases, J lost 0 bases, and 15 bases lay in between. Germline lookup yields CDR1 SNHLY and CDR2 FYNNEI. The CDR3 consists of 16 residues. CDR3 in amino acids: CASSKFGGSSTDTQYF. In DNA, the CDR3 is TGTGCCAGCAGTAAATTTGGGGGGTCTAGCACAGATACGCAGTATTTT.

For the CDR3, the DNA is TGTGCCAGCAGCCTACAACAGTACACTGAAGCTTTCTTT. This codes for CASSLQQYTEAFF. V usage is TRBV7-3 and J usage is TRBJ1-1; D is uncertain. There are 13 residues in the CDR3. The V end lost 5 bases, the J end lost 3 bases, and 10 bases lay between the germline ends. Germline V gene sequence: CDR1 SGHTA, CDR2 FQGTGA.